These 8 T cell receptor beta chains came from one sample sequenced in a study of cytomegalovirus exposure and HLA in healthy donors. Primers: 60 Vbeta forward and 13 Jbeta reverse. Profiled with immunoSEQ multiplex PCR; TCRdb holds only in-frame clones, not every one. Among fewer than 250,000 clones, roughly 80% were seen once, and the ten largest hold more than 1.5%. The sequenced sample was PBMCs. All receptors derive from a woman in her forties or fifties in good health and CMV-seronegative.

In DNA, the CDR3 is TGTGCCAGCAGCTTAGTAACCGGACTCTCGCACCTGTATGGCTACACCTTC. Residues: CASSLVTGLSHLYGYTF. The chain employs TRBV7-2 and TRBJ1-2; D gene uncertain. The CDR3 consists of 17 residues. Germline assignment: CDR1 SGHTA and CDR2 FQGNSA. Trimming took off 1 base at V and 5 bases at J, with 20 bases between the two ends.

CDR3 loop: CASKGEYGNSPLHF. CDR3 DNA: TGTGCCAGCAAAGGAGAGTATGGGAATTCACCCCTCCACTTT. V gene TRBV27 combines with J gene TRBJ1-6; D remains unclear. Germline lookup yields CDR1 MNHEY and CDR2 SMNVEV (reference sequence). CDR3 length: 14 amino acids. The ends were cut back, 7 bases at V and 7 bases at J, with 14 bases in the middle.

J is TRBJ2-3 and V is TRBV7-9; D not certain. CDR3 length: 13 residues. The ends were cut back, 4 bases at V and 4 bases at J, with 9 bases in the middle. CDR1 and CDR2 from the germline V gene are SEHNR and FQNEAQ (reference sequence). The CDR3 loop reads CASSSRSADTQYF. DNA for the CDR3: TGTGCCAGCAGCTCAAGGAGTGCAGATACGCAGTATTTT.

For this clone: The sample carries other DNA sequences with the same CDR3. This chain links TRBV5-1 with TRBJ1-2; 7 bases line up with TRBD1. Trimming removed 4 bases from V and 2 bases from J; junction bases left unmatched: 5. The CDR3 length is 14 residues. The germline V gene encodes CDR1 SGHRS and CDR2 YFSETQ. The CDR3 loop is CASSPRQGNYGYTF. CDR3 in DNA: TGCGCCAGCAGCCCACGACAGGGCAACTATGGCTACACCTTC.

The CDR3 sequence: CASSVGGASGGRTDTQYF. The CDR3 DNA reads TGTGCCAGCAGCGTAGGAGGTGCTAGCGGGGGGCGCACAGATACGCAGTATTTT. The chain has TRBV9 and TRBJ2-3, with 11 nucleotides matching TRBD2. The V and J ends lost 0 bases and 1 base, in that order; junction bases with no gene match: 7. Germline V gene sequence: CDR1 SGDLS, CDR2 YYNGEE. This CDR3 has 18 residues.

The chain couples TRBV6-5 to TRBJ2-2; weak D call: TRBD2 (7 bases). Germline lookup yields CDR1 MNHEY and CDR2 SVGAGI. The CDR3 has 15 amino acids. Trimming took off 10 bases at V and 8 bases at J, with 23 bases between the two ends. CDR3 bases: TGTGCCATCAGCCAACTCGCGGGGGCGTTGGGGGAGCTGTTTTTT. It specifies CAISQLAGALGELFF.

This chain links TRBV5-1 with TRBJ2-1; 11 bases are a match to TRBD2. The germline V gene has CDR1 SGHRS and CDR2 YFSETQ. V shed 0 bases, J shed 4 bases, and the junction held 6 bases outside the gene matches. The CDR3 has 17 amino acids. In DNA form, the CDR3 reads TGCGCCAGCAGCTTGGGGGCTAGCGGGGGGCTATACAATGAGCAGTTCTTC. It codes for CASSLGASGGLYNEQFF.

The chain joins TRBV6-9 to TRBJ1-6; D is undetermined. Trimming took 0 bases from V and 8 from J, leaving 11 bases between them. CDR1 and CDR2 (germline): MNHGY, SVAAGI. This CDR3 is built from 15 residues. Written as DNA, the CDR3 is TGTGCCAGCAGTTATTCGATACAGCCGTATTCACCCCTCCACTTT. It yields the protein CASSYSIQPYSPLHF.